This is a list of T cell receptor beta chains from one sample in a study of cytomegalovirus exposure and HLA in healthy donors. Sequencing used immunoSEQ multiplex PCR; TCRdb keeps in-frame clones, though not all of them. The table shows roughly 96,000 clones, with around 79% occurring only once. The sequencing sample was made of PBMCs. These receptor sequences come from a female donor in good health and CMV-seropositive. Each CDR3 is given with its conserved first and last residue. The D gene is left open where the match is weak. Clone size, where shown, is once, few, many, or a class for clones that have expanded.

>TRBJ1-1|TRBV10-3|.|few
CAISASTGLQTEAFF
TGTGCCATCAGTGCCAGCACAGGGCTTCAAACTGAAGCTTTCTTT
>TRBJ1-2|TRBV7-9|TRBD1|.
CASSLVVGQGLYGYTF
TGTGCCAGCAGCTTAGTCGTGGGACAGGGCCTCTATGGCTACACCTTC
>TRBJ1-5|TRBV7-6|.|many
CASSFGPGQGQPQHF
TGTGCCAGCAGCTTCGGACCGGGACAAGGCCAGCCCCAGCATTTT
>TRBJ2-7|TRBV29-1|TRBD1|.
CSVEGDRDDEQYF
TGCAGCGTTGAAGGGGACAGGGACGACGAGCAGTACTTC
>TRBJ2-1|TRBV6-1|TRBD2|.
CASSARYGRMVNEQFF
TGTGCCAGCAGTGCCCGGTACGGGAGGATGGTCAATGAGCAGTTCTTC
>TRBJ1-2|TRBV7-2|.|.
CASSLVPREDGYTF
TGTGCCAGCAGCTTAGTTCCCAGGGAGGACGGCTACACCTTC
>TRBJ1-6|TRBV19|.|.
CASSMGGLTSPLHF
TGTGCCAGTAGTATGGGTGGACTGACCTCACCCCTCCACTTT
>TRBJ1-3|TRBV4-3|TRBD1|.
CASSPGTGEDTIYF
TGCGCCAGCAGCCCCGGGACAGGGGAGGACACCATATATTTT
>TRBJ1-2|TRBV9|.|once
CASSGTGDYGYTF
TGTGCCAGCAGCGGCACAGGTGACTATGGCTACACCTTC
>TRBJ2-7|TRBV18|.|.
CASSPRGKEGTPQYF
TGTGCCAGCTCACCGAGGGGGAAGGAAGGCACCCCGCAGTACTTC
>TRBJ1-2|TRBV6-1|TRBD1|.
CASSEDGGTGGLRGGYTF
TGTGCCAGCAGTGAAGATGGGGGGACAGGGGGACTGCGTGGTGGCTACACCTTC
>TRBJ1-1|TRBV27|.|.
CASSLLGGGEAFF
TGTGCCAGCAGTTTATTGGGGGGAGGAGAAGCTTTCTTT
>TRBJ2-1|TRBV6-5|TRBD2|.
CASSFLAAPSYNEQFF
TGTGCCAGCAGTTTTCTAGCGGCCCCCTCCTACAATGAGCAGTTCTTC
>TRBJ2-7|TRBV30|TRBD2|.
CAWQWTGTRSSEQYF
TGTGCCTGGCAATGGACCGGGACTAGAAGCTCCGAGCAGTACTTC
>TRBJ2-3|TRBV15|TRBD1|.
CATSRVDRGTDTQYF
TGTGCCACCAGCAGAGTTGACAGGGGGACAGATACGCAGTATTTT
>TRBJ1-1|TRBV29-1|.|once
CSVALGGNTEAFF
TGCAGCGTTGCCCTGGGAGGAAACACTGAAGCTTTCTTT
>TRBJ1-1|TRBV20-1|.|.
CTVRGTTEAFF
TGCACTGTACGGGGGACCACTGAAGCTTTCTTT
>TRBJ2-1|TRBV30|.|.
CAGSGGLAIYNEQFF
TGTGCCGGTAGCGGTGGGCTCGCGATCTACAATGAGCAGTTCTTC
>TRBJ2-2|TRBV9|.|.
CASSVAGRGTFPIF
TGTGCCAGCAGCGTAGCTGGGCGGGGCACCTTCCCGATTTTT
>TRBJ1-2|TRBV11-2|.|.
CASSPGDGTGGYTF
TGTGCCAGCAGCCCAGGGGACGGAACCGGTGGCTACACCTTC
>TRBJ2-7|TRBV11-2|TRBD1|.
CASSPLNRDRTYEQYF
TGTGCCAGCAGCCCACTTAATCGGGACAGGACCTACGAGCAGTACTTC
>TRBJ2-1|TRBV10-3|TRBD2|once
CAITGTSGRVNEQFF
TGTGCCATCACCGGGACTAGCGGGAGGGTGAATGAGCAGTTCTTC
>TRBJ1-5|TRBV2|.|.
CASSGGGDGQPQHF
TGTGCCAGCAGTGGAGGGGGTGACGGGCAGCCCCAGCATTTT
>TRBJ2-1|TRBV4-3|TRBD2|.
CASSQVGLAEADEQFF
TGCGCCAGCAGCCAAGTGGGACTAGCGGAAGCCGATGAGCAGTTCTTC
>TRBJ2-5|TRBV9|.|few
CASSVATGVNPETQYF
TGTGCCAGCAGCGTAGCGACGGGAGTAAACCCAGAGACCCAGTACTTC
>TRBJ2-7|TRBV28|.|.
CASSQDSYEQYF
TGTGCCAGCAGCCAGGACTCCTACGAGCAGTACTTC
>TRBJ2-2|TRBV5-1|TRBD1|.
CASSWQGAPGELFF
TGCGCCAGCAGCTGGCAGGGGGCACCGGGGGAGCTGTTTTTT
>TRBJ2-5|TRBV5-1|.|.
CASSLGIGGETQYF
TGCGCCAGCAGCTTGGGTATAGGAGGAGAGACCCAGTACTTC
>TRBJ1-5|TRBV11-2|.|.
CASSIGTPYSNQPQHF
TGTGCCAGCAGCATCGGGACACCATATAGCAATCAGCCCCAGCATTTT
>TRBJ1-3|TRBV30|.|.
CAWSAPQISGNTIYF
TGTGCCTGGAGTGCACCACAGATCTCTGGAAACACCATATATTTT
>TRBJ2-3|TRBV25-1|.|.
CASSLDSSLPTDTQYF
TGTGCCAGCAGCCTAGACAGTTCCCTCCCCACAGATACGCAGTATTTT
>TRBJ2-6|TRBV6-4|TRBD2|few
CASSEGGTGANVLTF
TGTGCCAGCAGTGAGGGGGGGACTGGGGCCAACGTCCTGACTTTC
>TRBJ1-1|TRBV2|.|.
CASSGQKRNTEAFF
TGTGCCAGCAGTGGGCAGAAACGGAACACTGAAGCTTTCTTT
>TRBJ1-2|TRBV11-2|.|once
CASSFRQGYYGYTF
TGTGCCAGCAGCTTTCGGCAGGGCTATTATGGCTACACCTTC